This T cell receptor (beta chain) stems from a study of siplizumab effects on memory and regulatory T cells. The study, taken as a whole, reports: Contribution to the alloresponse seemed major for naive T cells, which also seemed more diverse than memory cells.

The protocol was immunoSEQ multiplex PCR, while the TCRdb copy is restricted to in-frame clones and leaves out a portion. The sample includes some 120,000 clones, 90% to 95% seen only once; the top ten take approximately 0.17%. A word on this clone: Its specificity is unknown.

CDR1 and CDR2 (germline): MNHEY, SMNVEV (reference sequence). With 2 bases removed from V and 4 bases from J, the gap between germline ends came to 14 bases. The CDR3 has 15 residues. This clonotype was sampled from a human donor in good health. Input material: non-Treg CD4+ T cells sorted from blood. The gene calls are TRBV27 and TRBJ1-2; D gene uncertain. CDR3 nucleotide sequence: TGTGCCAGCAGTTTAGGCGGCAAACCAATCTATGGCTACACCTTC. This gives the protein CASSLGGKPIYGYTF.